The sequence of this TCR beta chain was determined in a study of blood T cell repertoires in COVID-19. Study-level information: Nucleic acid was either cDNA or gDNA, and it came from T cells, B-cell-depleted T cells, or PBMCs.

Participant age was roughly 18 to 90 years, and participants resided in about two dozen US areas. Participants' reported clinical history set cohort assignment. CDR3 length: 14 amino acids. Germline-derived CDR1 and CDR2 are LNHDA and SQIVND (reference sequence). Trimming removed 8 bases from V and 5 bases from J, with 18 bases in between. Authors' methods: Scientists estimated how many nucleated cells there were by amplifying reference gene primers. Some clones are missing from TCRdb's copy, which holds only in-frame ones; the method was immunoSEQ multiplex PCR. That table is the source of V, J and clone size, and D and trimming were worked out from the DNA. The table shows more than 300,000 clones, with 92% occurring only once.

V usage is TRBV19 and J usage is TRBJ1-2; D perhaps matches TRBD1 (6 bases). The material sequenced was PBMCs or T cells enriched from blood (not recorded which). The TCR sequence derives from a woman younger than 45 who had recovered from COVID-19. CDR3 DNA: TGTGCCAGTTTAGGACAGATAGGTTCTTATGGCTACACCTTC. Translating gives CASLGQIGSYGYTF.